This TCR beta chain appears in the sequencing data of a study of CXCR3-negative and CXCR3-positive naive CD8 T cells. Study information: Sequencing brought in some 130 million TRB reads altogether, and each library got about 1.5 +/- 0.3 million.

UMI-labeled TRB cDNA libraries were prepared by 5' RACE. Reprocessing the 5' RACE reads, TCRdb reports a single entry for every CDR3 protein and omits DNA. The sample table sets out 65,000 to 75,000 distinct CDR3 sequences. Study-wide points: Diversity was high in both naive subsets and much lower in memory cells. Comparison of naive subsets found surface CD5 to be comparable, and TCR strength was inferred on the basis of TRB CDR3 properties. Hydrophobicity was higher for TRB CDR3s found in CXCR3-positive naive cells than in CXCR3-negative naive cells.

CDR1 and CDR2 from the germline V gene are LGHNA and YSLEER. CDR3 length equals 13 residues. For this clonotype: The antigen remains undetermined.

Naive CD8+ T cells were CD45RO-CCR7+CD27+CD95-. The clonotype comes from a human donor in good health. Some clones in this sample may be carry-over from other donors' samples. V gene TRBV4-3 combines with J gene TRBJ2-1; without DNA, the TCRdb call of TRBD1 cannot be checked. The sample taken for sequencing was naive CXCR3+ CD8+ T cells from blood. Subset defined: CD45RO-CCR7+CD27+CD95- naive CD8+ T cells expressing CXCR3 (TNR3+). Here the CDR3 reads CASSHVGGGEQFF.